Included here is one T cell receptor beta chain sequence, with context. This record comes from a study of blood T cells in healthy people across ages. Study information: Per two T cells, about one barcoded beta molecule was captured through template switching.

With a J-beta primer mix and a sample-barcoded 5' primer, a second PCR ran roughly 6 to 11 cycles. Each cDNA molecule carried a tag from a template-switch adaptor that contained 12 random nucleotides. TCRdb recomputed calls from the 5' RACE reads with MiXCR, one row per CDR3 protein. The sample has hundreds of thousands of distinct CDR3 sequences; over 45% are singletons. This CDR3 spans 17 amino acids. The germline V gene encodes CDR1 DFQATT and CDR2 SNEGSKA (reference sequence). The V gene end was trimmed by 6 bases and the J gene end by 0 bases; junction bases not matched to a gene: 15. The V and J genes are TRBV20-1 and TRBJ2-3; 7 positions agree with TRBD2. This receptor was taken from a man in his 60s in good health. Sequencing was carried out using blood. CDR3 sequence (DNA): TGCAGTGCCGTCCGGCAAAGGCGGGAGCTAAGCACAGATACGCAGTATTTT. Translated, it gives CSAVRQRRELSTDTQYF.